This is a list of T cell receptor beta chains from one sample in a study of OX40 agonist ivuxolimab in advanced cancers. Libraries were prepared by immunoSEQ multiplex PCR; TCRdb keeps only in-frame clonotypes and omits some of them. The sample gives 60,000 to 70,000 clones, around 80% of which show up once; around 1.6% is in the top ten. The specimen was CD4+ or CD8+ T cells sorted from blood, collected in a trial of the OX40 agonist ivuxolimab. Every receptor here comes from an adult with an advanced solid tumor such as melanoma, head and neck, liver or kidney cancer. Both conserved end residues are part of each CDR3. The D gene is left open where the match is weak. Clone size is stated in some rows and not others, as once, few, many or a class when expanded.

D gene: NA; J gene: TRBJ1-2; V gene: TRBV28; clone size: NA; CDR3 DNA: TGTGCCAGCAGTCCCAAGCGGGGCTACACCTTC; CDR3 protein: CASSPKRGYTF
D gene: TRBD1; J gene: TRBJ2-2; V gene: TRBV7-6; clone size: once; CDR3 DNA: TGTGCCAGCAGCTCTTCGGACAGGGGGGCCGGGGAGCTGTTTTTT; CDR3 protein: CASSSSDRGAGELFF
D gene: NA; J gene: TRBJ2-7; V gene: TRBV19; clone size: few; CDR3 DNA: TGTGCCAGTAGGATGGACGGAGCCTCCTACGAGCAGTACTTC; CDR3 protein: CASRMDGASYEQYF
D gene: NA; J gene: TRBJ1-1; V gene: TRBV28; clone size: NA; CDR3 DNA: TGTGCCAGCAGTGCGCGTTTATTGGTGAACACTGAAGCTTTCTTT; CDR3 protein: CASSARLLVNTEAFF
D gene: TRBD2; J gene: TRBJ2-1; V gene: TRBV9; clone size: NA; CDR3 DNA: TGTGCCAGCAGCGTCGGGACTAGATACAATGAGCAGTTCTTC; CDR3 protein: CASSVGTRYNEQFF
D gene: NA; J gene: TRBJ1-2; V gene: TRBV4-3; clone size: NA; CDR3 DNA: TGCGCCAGCAGCCAAGAGACGGGCTATGGCTACACCTTC; CDR3 protein: CASSQETGYGYTF
D gene: TRBD2; J gene: TRBJ2-1; V gene: TRBV29-1; clone size: NA; CDR3 DNA: TGCAGCGCTAGACTAGCGATCTCCTACAATGAGCAGTTCTTC; CDR3 protein: CSARLAISYNEQFF
D gene: NA; J gene: TRBJ2-7; V gene: TRBV18; clone size: NA; CDR3 DNA: TGTGCCAGCTCCCGCGACAGCGCGTTAGCCTACGAGCAGTACTTC; CDR3 protein: CASSRDSALAYEQYF
D gene: NA; J gene: TRBJ2-3; V gene: TRBV18; clone size: NA; CDR3 DNA: TGTGCCAGCTCACCAGGACGGACCACAGATACGCAGTATTTT; CDR3 protein: CASSPGRTTDTQYF
D gene: NA; J gene: TRBJ1-1; V gene: TRBV7-9; clone size: medium-sized; CDR3 DNA: TGTGCCAGCAGCGAAGAGGGGGTCGGTACTGAAGCTTTCTTT; CDR3 protein: CASSEEGVGTEAFF
D gene: TRBD1; J gene: TRBJ1-2; V gene: TRBV6-5; clone size: NA; CDR3 DNA: TGTGCCAGCAGAGCACAAGGACAGGGGGCCGGTGGCTACACCTTC; CDR3 protein: CASRAQGQGAGGYTF
D gene: NA; J gene: TRBJ2-4; V gene: TRBV7-7; clone size: NA; CDR3 DNA: TGTGCCAGCAGCTTAAACAGGGAAGGGATTCAGTACTTC; CDR3 protein: CASSLNREGIQYF
D gene: NA; J gene: TRBJ2-1; V gene: TRBV5-3; clone size: NA; CDR3 DNA: TGTGCCAGAAGCTTGTGGGCGAGTGAGCAGTTCTTC; CDR3 protein: CARSLWASEQFF
D gene: NA; J gene: TRBJ2-1; V gene: TRBV7-2; clone size: NA; CDR3 DNA: TGTGCCAGCAGCTCCACCAAGGGGGCGGGAATTACCTACAATGAGCAGTTCTTC; CDR3 protein: CASSSTKGAGITYNEQFF
D gene: NA; J gene: TRBJ1-2; V gene: TRBV2; clone size: once; CDR3 DNA: TGTGCCAGCAGTGCCGGGGACAACTATGGCTACACCTTC; CDR3 protein: CASSAGDNYGYTF
D gene: NA; J gene: TRBJ2-7; V gene: TRBV7-8; clone size: NA; CDR3 DNA: TGTGCCAGCAGCTTAGTACGGAGCTCCTACGAGCAGTACTTC; CDR3 protein: CASSLVRSSYEQYF
D gene: NA; J gene: TRBJ2-5; V gene: TRBV5-1; clone size: NA; CDR3 DNA: TGCGCCAGCAGCACTTCGGGACTGGCCCAGGGAGAGACCCAGTACTTC; CDR3 protein: CASSTSGLAQGETQYF
D gene: TRBD1; J gene: TRBJ1-2; V gene: TRBV4-1; clone size: NA; CDR3 DNA: TGCGCCAGCAGCCAAGACGTCCTACGGGACAGTTCCACCCGGGGAGGCTACACCTTC; CDR3 protein: CASSQDVLRDSSTRGGYTF
D gene: TRBD2; J gene: TRBJ2-1; V gene: TRBV5-5; clone size: NA; CDR3 DNA: TGTGCCAGCAGCTTGGACCCCGGGACTAGCGGGAGAAACCACAATGAGCAGTTCTTC; CDR3 protein: CASSLDPGTSGRNHNEQFF
D gene: TRBD2; J gene: TRBJ2-3; V gene: TRBV27; clone size: NA; CDR3 DNA: TGTGCCAGCACCCCTGGTAGCGGGAGAGGCACAGATACGCAGTATTTT; CDR3 protein: CASTPGSGRGTDTQYF
D gene: NA; J gene: TRBJ2-7; V gene: TRBV19; clone size: NA; CDR3 DNA: TGTGCCAGTAGTTCCCTCCGGGACGCCTACGAGCAGTACTTC; CDR3 protein: CASSSLRDAYEQYF
D gene: NA; J gene: TRBJ2-7; V gene: TRBV5-1; clone size: few; CDR3 DNA: TGCGCCAGCAGCCCCCGGGGAGGAGGTACCTACGAGCAGTACTTC; CDR3 protein: CASSPRGGGTYEQYF
D gene: NA; J gene: TRBJ1-1; V gene: TRBV6-5; clone size: NA; CDR3 DNA: TGTGCCAGCAGTCTCACAGTGAACACTGAAGCTTTCTTT; CDR3 protein: CASSLTVNTEAFF
D gene: NA; J gene: TRBJ1-3; V gene: TRBV4-3; clone size: NA; CDR3 DNA: TGCGCCAGCAGCCAAGTATTCCCTGGAAACACCATATATTTT; CDR3 protein: CASSQVFPGNTIYF
D gene: NA; J gene: TRBJ2-5; V gene: TRBV14; clone size: NA; CDR3 DNA: TGTGCCAGCAGCCAAACCCGTTCCCAGTACTTC; CDR3 protein: CASSQTRSQYF
D gene: TRBD1; J gene: TRBJ2-4; V gene: TRBV7-2; clone size: NA; CDR3 DNA: TGTGCCAGCAGCCGGGACAGGGGGGGAAACATTCAGTACTTC; CDR3 protein: CASSRDRGGNIQYF
D gene: TRBD2; J gene: TRBJ2-3; V gene: TRBV19; clone size: NA; CDR3 DNA: TGTGCCAGTAGGGGCGGGACTAGCGGGAATGAACCAGATACGCAGTATTTT; CDR3 protein: CASRGGTSGNEPDTQYF
D gene: NA; J gene: TRBJ2-5; V gene: TRBV5-4; clone size: NA; CDR3 DNA: TGTGCCAGCAGCCCCGACGGACGGCAGACCCAGTACTTC; CDR3 protein: CASSPDGRQTQYF
D gene: NA; J gene: TRBJ2-2; V gene: TRBV19; clone size: NA; CDR3 DNA: TGTGCCAGTAGTCGTAGGCGCGACGCCCTCAGGGGCGGGGAGCTGTTTTTT; CDR3 protein: CASSRRRDALRGGELFF
D gene: NA; J gene: TRBJ2-2; V gene: TRBV6-1; clone size: NA; CDR3 DNA: TGTGCCAGCAGTGAAGGGCAGGCGGCCGGGGAGCTGTTTTTT; CDR3 protein: CASSEGQAAGELFF
D gene: TRBD2; J gene: TRBJ2-1; V gene: TRBV5-4; clone size: NA; CDR3 DNA: TGTGCCAGCAGCTTGGATACTAGCGGGGGGGAGTTGTTCTTC; CDR3 protein: CASSLDTSGGELFF
D gene: NA; J gene: TRBJ2-3; V gene: TRBV6-1; clone size: NA; CDR3 DNA: TGTGCCAGCAGTGAATTGTCAGATACGCAGTATTTT; CDR3 protein: CASSELSDTQYF
D gene: NA; J gene: TRBJ2-3; V gene: TRBV11-3; clone size: few; CDR3 DNA: TGTGCCAGCAGCACTCAGGGTGCAGATACGCAGTATTTT; CDR3 protein: CASSTQGADTQYF
D gene: NA; J gene: TRBJ1-2; V gene: TRBV28; clone size: NA; CDR3 DNA: TGTGCCAGCAGCCCAGCGGCTCGTTATGGCTACACCTTC; CDR3 protein: CASSPAARYGYTF
D gene: NA; J gene: TRBJ1-1; V gene: TRBV18; clone size: NA; CDR3 DNA: TGTGCCAGCTCACCTCCTACAGTGATGAACACTGAAGCTTTCTTT; CDR3 protein: CASSPPTVMNTEAFF
D gene: NA; J gene: TRBJ2-3; V gene: TRBV9; clone size: NA; CDR3 DNA: TGTGCCAGCAGCGTAGACGGGATAGGCACAGATACGCAGTATTTT; CDR3 protein: CASSVDGIGTDTQYF
D gene: TRBD1; J gene: TRBJ2-1; V gene: TRBV19; clone size: NA; CDR3 DNA: TGTGCCAGTAGTAAATACAGGGGCGAGCAGTTCTTC; CDR3 protein: CASSKYRGEQFF
D gene: NA; J gene: TRBJ2-1; V gene: TRBV29-1; clone size: NA; CDR3 DNA: TGCAGCGCCGGCTCACGAATCTACAATGAGCAGTTCTTC; CDR3 protein: CSAGSRIYNEQFF
D gene: TRBD2; J gene: TRBJ2-2; V gene: TRBV7-2; clone size: NA; CDR3 DNA: TGTGCCAGCAGCCTAGCGGGAGGGGGGACCGGGGAGCTGTTTTTT; CDR3 protein: CASSLAGGGTGELFF
D gene: NA; J gene: TRBJ1-3; V gene: TRBV4-3; clone size: NA; CDR3 DNA: TGCGCCAGCAGCCAAGGTAGCCCAAACTCTGGAAACACCATATATTTT; CDR3 protein: CASSQGSPNSGNTIYF
D gene: NA; J gene: TRBJ2-6; V gene: TRBV9; clone size: NA; CDR3 DNA: TGTGCCAGCAGCGTAGGAGGGGGTTACTCTGGGGCCAACGTCCTGACTTTC; CDR3 protein: CASSVGGGYSGANVLTF
D gene: NA; J gene: TRBJ1-2; V gene: TRBV5-4; clone size: NA; CDR3 DNA: TGTGCCAGCAGCTTGGGGCTTAGGGGGATGGAAAATGGCTACACCTTC; CDR3 protein: CASSLGLRGMENGYTF
D gene: NA; J gene: TRBJ2-7; V gene: TRBV7-9; clone size: NA; CDR3 DNA: TGTGCCAGCAGCCCCCCGTCGGATCCCTACGAGCAGTACTTC; CDR3 protein: CASSPPSDPYEQYF
D gene: TRBD1; J gene: TRBJ2-1; V gene: TRBV5-4; clone size: medium-sized; CDR3 DNA: TGTGCCAGCAGCCCGACAGGGGACAATGAGCAGTTCTTC; CDR3 protein: CASSPTGDNEQFF
D gene: NA; J gene: TRBJ2-7; V gene: TRBV11-1; clone size: NA; CDR3 DNA: TGTGCCAGCAGCCGGACAGACACCTACGAGCAGTACTTC; CDR3 protein: CASSRTDTYEQYF
D gene: NA; J gene: TRBJ1-1; V gene: TRBV7-2; clone size: once; CDR3 DNA: TGTGCCAGCAGCTTAGCTCGGGGTGCCACTGAAGCTTTCTTT; CDR3 protein: CASSLARGATEAFF
D gene: NA; J gene: TRBJ2-1; V gene: TRBV7-2; clone size: NA; CDR3 DNA: TGTGCCAGCAGCTTAGCGGGGGCATCGTCCTACAATGAGCAGTTCTTC; CDR3 protein: CASSLAGASSYNEQFF
D gene: NA; J gene: TRBJ1-1; V gene: TRBV7-3; clone size: NA; CDR3 DNA: TGTGCCAGCAGCTTAAGTTGGGACACTGAAGCTTTCTTT; CDR3 protein: CASSLSWDTEAFF
D gene: NA; J gene: TRBJ1-6; V gene: TRBV6-1; clone size: NA; CDR3 DNA: TGTGCCAGTAAACCGAATAATCCCTATAATTCACCCCTCCACTTT; CDR3 protein: CASKPNNPYNSPLHF
D gene: NA; J gene: TRBJ2-3; V gene: TRBV2; clone size: once; CDR3 DNA: TGTGCCAGCAGTATAGGGGGCACAGATACGCAGTATTTT; CDR3 protein: CASSIGGTDTQYF
D gene: NA; J gene: TRBJ2-7; V gene: TRBV28; clone size: NA; CDR3 DNA: TGTGCCAGCAGTAAACCGGGACGGAGCTACGAGCAGTACTTC; CDR3 protein: CASSKPGRSYEQYF
D gene: NA; J gene: TRBJ2-1; V gene: TRBV11-2; clone size: NA; CDR3 DNA: TGTGCCAGCGGGGCACTCCCTTCTGGTGAGCAGTTCTTC; CDR3 protein: CASGALPSGEQFF
D gene: NA; J gene: TRBJ2-3; V gene: TRBV27; clone size: NA; CDR3 DNA: TGTGCCAGCAGTTTAGGGACCTTAGAAGCCAATACGCAGTATTTT; CDR3 protein: CASSLGTLEANTQYF
D gene: NA; J gene: TRBJ2-7; V gene: TRBV20-1; clone size: medium-sized; CDR3 DNA: TGCAGTTCGGGGACGGGCGAGCAGTACTTC; CDR3 protein: CSSGTGEQYF
D gene: NA; J gene: TRBJ1-1; V gene: TRBV28; clone size: NA; CDR3 DNA: TGTGCCAGCAGTTATTCGACCAGAAGGACTGAAGCTTTCTTT; CDR3 protein: CASSYSTRRTEAFF
D gene: NA; J gene: TRBJ2-3; V gene: TRBV27; clone size: NA; CDR3 DNA: TGTGCCAGCAGTTTATCGGGATGGGATACGCAGTATTTT; CDR3 protein: CASSLSGWDTQYF